Listed below are T cell receptor beta chains from one sample, sequenced in a study of blood T cell repertoires in COVID-19. TCRdb's copy holds only in-frame clones and misses some; the assay was immunoSEQ multiplex PCR. Here the sample spans 150,000 to 200,000 clones, roughly four fifths being singletons. Input material: peripheral blood. The receptors were sampled from a woman between 65 and 79 years old with COVID-19, enrolled during active disease. Each CDR3 is given with its conserved first and last residue. D genes are given only for firm matches. Clone size is shown for a subset of rows, as once, few, many or a class of expanded clone.

d_gene,abundance,j_gene,v_gene,CDR3aa,CDR3nt
.,.,TRBJ2-6,TRBV2,CASSENLGAVRGSSGANVLTF,TGTGCCAGCAGTGAAAACCTTGGAGCGGTACGAGGGTCATCTGGGGCCAACGTCCTGACTTTC
.,.,TRBJ1-5,TRBV2,CASSGTTGGNQPQHF,TGTGCCAGCAGCGGTACTACAGGCGGCAATCAGCCCCAGCATTTT
TRBD2,.,TRBJ2-1,TRBV27,CASSPLGGGDNEQFF,TGTGCCAGCAGTCCCCTCGGGGGAGGGGACAATGAGCAGTTCTTC
.,.,TRBJ1-2,TRBV24-1,CATSGEEGDGYTF,TGTGCCACCAGCGGGGAGGAGGGCGATGGCTACACCTTC
.,.,TRBJ2-2,TRBV7-9,CASSLINSPLGELFF,TGTGCCAGCAGCTTAATCAACTCCCCTCTCGGGGAGCTGTTTTTT
.,.,TRBJ1-6,TRBV2,CASSEAGHSPLHF,TGTGCCAGCAGTGAAGCGGGGCATTCACCCCTCCACTTT
.,.,TRBJ2-1,TRBV7-9,CASSLRTARNTYNEQFF,TGTGCCAGCAGTCTCCGGACAGCCAGGAATACTTACAATGAGCAGTTCTTC
TRBD2,few,TRBJ2-5,TRBV7-9,CASSNLAGVGETQYF,TGTGCCAGCAGCAATTTAGCGGGAGTAGGGGAGACCCAGTACTTC
.,.,TRBJ2-7,TRBV6-5,CASRGVREQYF,TGTGCCAGCAGAGGGGTTCGCGAGCAGTACTTC
TRBD1,.,TRBJ1-2,TRBV19,CASSTRDSLLFNYGYTF,TGTGCCAGTAGTACCCGGGACAGTCTCCTTTTTAACTATGGCTACACCTTC
.,few,TRBJ1-1,TRBV24-1,CATSDPWRTFF,TGTGCCACCAGTGATCCTTGGAGAACTTTCTTT
.,.,TRBJ1-4,TRBV6-5,CASSYSDNGEKLFF,TGTGCCAGCAGTTACTCGGACAACGGCGAAAAACTGTTTTTT
.,once,TRBJ2-3,TRBV4-3,CASSQDERTDTQYF,TGCGCCAGCAGCCAAGACGAGCGCACAGATACGCAGTATTTT
.,.,TRBJ1-2,TRBV29-1,CSVRQTANYGYTF,TGCAGCGTTAGACAGACTGCTAACTATGGCTACACCTTC
.,.,TRBJ2-5,TRBV27,CASSFGILETQYF,TGTGCCAGCAGTTTCGGGATCCTGGAGACCCAGTACTTC
TRBD1,once,TRBJ2-7,TRBV29-1,CSVEDLGQGSPYEQYF,TGCAGCGTTGAAGATCTGGGACAGGGGTCCCCCTACGAGCAGTACTTC
TRBD2,.,TRBJ2-3,TRBV4-1,CASSQGGSSGKDTQYF,TGCGCCAGCAGCCAAGGAGGAAGTAGCGGGAAGGATACGCAGTATTTT